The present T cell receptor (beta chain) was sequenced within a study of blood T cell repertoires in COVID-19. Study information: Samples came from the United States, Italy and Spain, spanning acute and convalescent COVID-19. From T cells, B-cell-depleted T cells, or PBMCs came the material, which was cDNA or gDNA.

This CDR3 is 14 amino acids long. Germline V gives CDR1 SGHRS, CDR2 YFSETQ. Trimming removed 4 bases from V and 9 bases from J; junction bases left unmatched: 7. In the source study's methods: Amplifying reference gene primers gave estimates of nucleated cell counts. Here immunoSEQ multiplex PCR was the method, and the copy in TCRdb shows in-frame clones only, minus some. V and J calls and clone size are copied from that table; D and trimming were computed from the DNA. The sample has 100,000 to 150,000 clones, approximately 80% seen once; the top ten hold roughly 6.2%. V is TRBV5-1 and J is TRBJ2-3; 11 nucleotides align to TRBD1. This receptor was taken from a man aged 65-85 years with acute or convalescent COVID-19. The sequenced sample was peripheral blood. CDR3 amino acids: CASSLGQGAGTQYF. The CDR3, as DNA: TGCGCCAGCAGCCTAGGACAGGGGGCGGGAACGCAGTATTTT.